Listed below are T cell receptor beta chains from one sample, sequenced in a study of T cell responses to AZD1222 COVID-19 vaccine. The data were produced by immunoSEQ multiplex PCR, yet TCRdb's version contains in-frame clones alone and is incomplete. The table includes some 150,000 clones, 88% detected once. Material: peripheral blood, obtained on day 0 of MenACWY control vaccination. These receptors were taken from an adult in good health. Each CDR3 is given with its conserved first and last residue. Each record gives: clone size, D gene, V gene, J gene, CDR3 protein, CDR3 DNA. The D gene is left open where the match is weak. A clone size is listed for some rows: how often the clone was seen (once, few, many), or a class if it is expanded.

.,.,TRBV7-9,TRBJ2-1,CASSLGGGVSSYNEQFF,TGTGCCAGCAGCTTAGGAGGTGGGGTCTCCTCCTACAATGAGCAGTTCTTC
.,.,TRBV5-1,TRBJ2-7,CASSLEGQPYEQYF,TGCGCCAGCAGCTTGGAAGGGCAACCCTACGAGCAGTACTTC
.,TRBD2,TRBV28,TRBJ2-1,CASSLRREWKNEQFF,TGTGCCAGCAGTTTACGGCGGGAGTGGAAAAATGAGCAGTTCTTC
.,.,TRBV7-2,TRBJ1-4,CASSLVGATNEKLFF,TGTGCCAGCAGCTTGGTCGGGGCAACTAATGAAAAACTGTTTTTT
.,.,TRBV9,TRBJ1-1,CASSRMNTEAFF,TGTGCCAGCAGTCGTATGAACACTGAAGCTTTCTTT
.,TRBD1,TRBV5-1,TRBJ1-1,CASSHGQGKTEAFF,TGCGCCAGCAGCCATGGACAGGGTAAGACTGAAGCTTTCTTT
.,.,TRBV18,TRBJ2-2,CASSPPSLAGFGELFF,TGTGCCAGCTCACCACCCAGTCTTGCGGGCTTCGGGGAGCTGTTTTTT
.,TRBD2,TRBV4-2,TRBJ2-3,CASSQARGSGRDSGDTQYF,TGTGCCAGCAGCCAAGCCCGTGGTAGCGGGAGGGATTCGGGAGATACGCAGTATTTT
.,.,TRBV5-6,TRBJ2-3,CASSFGDSDTQYF,TGTGCCAGCAGCTTCGGAGATTCGGATACGCAGTATTTT
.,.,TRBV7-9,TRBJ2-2,CATPYLRTAGELFF,TGTGCCACTCCCTATCTCAGGACCGCCGGGGAGCTGTTTTTT
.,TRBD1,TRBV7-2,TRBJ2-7,CASSAQGAGYEQYF,TGTGCCAGCAGCGCGCAGGGGGCCGGCTACGAGCAGTACTTC
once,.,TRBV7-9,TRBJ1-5,CASSSGLGGQPQHF,TGTGCCAGCAGCTCGGGCCTCGGGGGGCAGCCCCAGCATTTT
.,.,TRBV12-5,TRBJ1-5,CASGLALGFNQPQHF,TGTGCTAGTGGTTTGGCCTTGGGTTTCAATCAGCCCCAGCATTTT
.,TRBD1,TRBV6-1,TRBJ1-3,CASSEGQGGNTIYF,TGTGCCAGCAGTGAGGGACAGGGAGGAAACACCATATATTTT